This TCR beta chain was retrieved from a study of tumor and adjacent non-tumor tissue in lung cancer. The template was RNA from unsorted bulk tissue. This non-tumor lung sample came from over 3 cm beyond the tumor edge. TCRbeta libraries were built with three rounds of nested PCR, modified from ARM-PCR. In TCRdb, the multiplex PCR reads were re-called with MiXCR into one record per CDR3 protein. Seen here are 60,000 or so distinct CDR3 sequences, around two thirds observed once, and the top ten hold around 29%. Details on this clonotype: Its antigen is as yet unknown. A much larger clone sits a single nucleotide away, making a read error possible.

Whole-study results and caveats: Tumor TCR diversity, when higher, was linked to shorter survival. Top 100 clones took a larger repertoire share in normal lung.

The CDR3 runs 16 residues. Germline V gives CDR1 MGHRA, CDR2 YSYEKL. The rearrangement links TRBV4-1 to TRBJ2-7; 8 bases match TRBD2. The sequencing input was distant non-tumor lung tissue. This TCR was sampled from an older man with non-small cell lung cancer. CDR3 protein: CASSQESGGPGYVQYF. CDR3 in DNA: TGCGCCAGCAGCCAAGAATCGGGGGGGCCCGGCTACGTGCAGTACTTC.